The 26 T cell receptor beta chains below all came from one sample that was sequenced in a study of shared clonotypes between healthy human individuals. Generated by immunoSEQ multiplex PCR, the TCRdb table keeps only in-frame clones and is missing some. Of hundreds of thousands of clones in the sample, 97% were seen once. What was sequenced was naive CD4+ T cells sorted from blood. Stated subset: CD45RA+ positively selected. The receptors derive from a woman in her twenties or thirties in good health.

The J gene is TRBJ2-7, the V gene TRBV28; a possible D gene is TRBD1 (5 bases). V was pared by 4 bases and J by 0 bases, with 10 bases between. CDR3 length: 14 residues. Germline CDR1 is MDHEN and CDR2 is SYDVKM. The CDR3 is CASSSQDHSYEQYF. DNA of the CDR3: TGTGCCAGCAGTTCACAGGACCACTCCTACGAGCAGTACTTC.

The chain couples TRBV5-6 to TRBJ2-7; 7 bases align to TRBD1. The CDR3 runs 14 residues. V lost 4 bases, J lost 3 bases, and 7 bases stayed unmatched. Germline assignment: CDR1 SGHDT and CDR2 YYEEEE. CDR3 loop: CASSLTGKGYEQYF. The CDR3, as DNA: TGTGCCAGCAGCCTGACAGGGAAGGGCTACGAGCAGTACTTC.

This rearrangement joins TRBV28 to TRBJ2-1; TRBD2 is a possible D gene (5 bases). The CDR3 contains 16 residues. Germline V lookup: CDR1 MDHEN, CDR2 SYDVKM. V dropped 3 bases and J dropped 9 bases, with 21 bases sitting between them. DNA of the CDR3: TGTGCCAGCAGTTTGGTCGGGGTCCTCACCTTGGGTGAGCAGTTCTTC. This encodes CASSLVGVLTLGEQFF.

This chain connects TRBV28 to TRBJ1-1; D unresolved. Germline CDR1 MDHEN, CDR2 SYDVKM. The CDR3 is 14 amino acids. V lost 6 bases, J lost 1 base, and 12 bases lay in between. The CDR3 nucleotides are TGTGCCAGCAGACCCTCCGGGCGGAACACTGAAGCTTTCTTT. Protein: CASRPSGRNTEAFF.

The chain carries TRBV4-1 and TRBJ2-7; TRBD2 matches at 8 bases. Trimming removed 2 bases from V and 0 bases from J; junction bases left unmatched: 12. Germline V gene sequence: CDR1 MGHRA, CDR2 YSYEKL. This CDR3 has 18 residues. CDR3 loop: CASSQYFKAGVSSYEQYF. CDR3 nucleotide sequence: TGCGCCAGCAGCCAATACTTTAAAGCGGGAGTTAGCTCCTACGAGCAGTACTTC.

V usage is TRBV16 and J usage is TRBJ2-1; TRBD2 matches 7 bases. Germline V gene sequence: CDR1 KGHSY, CDR2 FQNENV. The CDR3 has 15 residues. V was clipped by 4 bases and J by 2 bases; unmatched bases: 5. The CDR3 protein is CASSPFSGAYNEQFF. The CDR3 DNA reads as TGTGCCAGCAGCCCCTTCAGCGGGGCCTACAATGAGCAGTTCTTC. Looking up the rest from reference TRBV16 and TRBJ2-1 gives the full variable domain: GEEVAQTPKHLVRGEGQKAKLYCAPIKGHSYVFWYQQVLKNEFKFLISFQNENVFDETGMPKERFSAKCLPNSPCSLEIQATKLEDSAVYFCASSPFSGAYNEQFFGPGTRLTVL.

This sequence joins TRBV7-3 and TRBJ2-7; D is ambiguous. Germline assignment: CDR1 SGHTA and CDR2 FQGTGA. Trimming removed 2 bases from V and 0 bases from J, with 14 bases in between. The CDR3 contains 16 residues. The CDR3 reads CASSLPADRPSYEQYF. The CDR3 region has the DNA TGTGCCAGCAGCTTACCCGCAGACCGACCCTCCTACGAGCAGTACTTC.

This clone was seen a single time. The chain couples TRBV5-1 to TRBJ2-7, with 10 positions matching TRBD2. Trimming cost V 4 bases and J 2 bases; bases outside gene matches: 9. Germline lookup yields CDR1 SGHRS and CDR2 YFSETQ. The CDR3 contains 16 residues. The CDR3 loop is CASSDPGLARAYEQYF. The CDR3, as DNA: TGCGCCAGCAGCGACCCGGGACTAGCGAGAGCCTACGAGCAGTACTTC.

The V gene is TRBV4-1, the J gene TRBJ2-1, with TRBD2 identical over 8 bases. This CDR3 spans 17 amino acids. V was clipped by 0 bases and J by 1 base; unmatched bases: 5. Germline CDR1 is MGHRA and CDR2 is YSYEKL. This CDR3 is CASSQEGAGVSYNEQFF. DNA for the CDR3: TGCGCCAGCAGCCAAGAGGGAGCGGGAGTGTCCTACAATGAGCAGTTCTTC.

The CDR3 DNA reads as TGTGCCAGCAGCCCCAGGGGCTCAACAGATACGCAGTATTTT. Its protein product is CASSPRGSTDTQYF. The chain is built from TRBV27 and TRBJ2-3, with TRBD1 as a possible D gene (6 bases). Germline V gives CDR1 MNHEY, CDR2 SMNVEV (reference sequence). There are 14 residues in the CDR3. The germline V and J ends were trimmed by 6 bases and 3 bases, with 13 bases remaining between them.

The genes are TRBV5-6 and TRBJ1-3, with D perhaps TRBD1 (5 bases). Germline V gene data show CDR1 as SGHDT and CDR2 as YYEEEE. The CDR3 runs to 15 residues. The V and J ends lost 2 bases and 1 base respectively, with 10 bases between them. The CDR3 coding sequence is TGTGCCAGCAGCTTTGGGGCAGCATCTGGAAACACCATATATTTT. Amino acids: CASSFGAASGNTIYF.

The V and J genes are TRBV4-2 and TRBJ2-1; 9 bases are a match to TRBD2. V lost 0 bases and J lost 6; bases outside the gene matches: 18. The CDR3 contains 20 residues. CDR1 and CDR2 (germline): LGHNA, YNFKEQ. Written as DNA, the CDR3 is TGTGCCAGCAGCCAAGATTGGCGACTAGCGGTACATCGAAAGGGCAATGAGCAGTTCTTC. This translates into CASSQDWRLAVHRKGNEQFF.

This rearrangement joins TRBV19 to TRBJ2-1; 11 positions agree with TRBD2. Per germline, CDR1 LNHDA and CDR2 SQIVND (reference sequence). CDR3 size: 16 residues. V lost 4 bases, J lost 9 bases, and 11 bases stayed unmatched. The CDR3, as DNA: TGTGCCAGTAGTAAAAGGGGACTAGCGGAATTCAGTGAGCAGTTCTTC. Its protein is CASSKRGLAEFSEQFF.

The rearrangement joins TRBV18 to TRBJ2-1; TRBD1 matches at 11 bases. The CDR3 length is 15 residues. V was pared by 5 bases and J by 4 bases, with 4 bases of the junction left unmatched. Germline-derived CDR1 and CDR2 are KGHSH and LQKENI. CDR3 coding DNA: TGTGCCAGCTCAAGGGGACAGGGGGGGTACAATGAGCAGTTCTTC. This gives the protein CASSRGQGGYNEQFF.

The chain has TRBV28 and TRBJ2-5, with 7 bases lining up with TRBD1. The end of the DNA is better explained by TRBJ2-7, so the J call may be wrong. Germline CDR1 is MDHEN and CDR2 is SYDVKM. The CDR3 is 16 amino acids. As DNA, the CDR3 is TGTGCCAGCAGTCCCCCCCCAATCCCAAGGGGGCACGAGCAGTACTTC. The encoded protein is CASSPPPIPRGHEQYF.

In this sample, this clone turned up once. The chain has TRBV2 and TRBJ1-1; D not certain. The germline CDR1 and CDR2 sequences are SNHLY and FYNNEI. Trimming pared 7 bases from V and 5 bases from J, leaving 26 bases between. CDR3 length: 17 residues. Written as DNA, the CDR3 is TGTGCCAGCACCGAACGAGTCTTGCGGGATGTTTGGACTGAAGCTTTCTTT. As protein: CASTERVLRDVWTEAFF.

V usage is TRBV6-1 and J usage is TRBJ1-3; no clear D. V lost 3 bases and J lost 4, with 4 bases in between. This CDR3 region has 12 residues. CDR1 is MNHNS, CDR2 SASEGT, per germline. CDR3 in amino acids: CASSDAGNTIYF. The CDR3 nucleotides read TGTGCCAGCAGTGATGCCGGAAACACCATATATTTT.

The chain couples TRBV6-1 to TRBJ1-1; tentatively, D is TRBD1 (5 bases). Germline loops: CDR1 MNHNS, CDR2 SASEGT. CDR3 length: 13 amino acids. V lost 5 bases and J 5 bases, leaving 12 bases between the germline ends. The CDR3 DNA sequence: TGTGCCAGCAGTCAGGGAGGGCTTACTGAAGCTTTCTTT. Residues: CASSQGGLTEAFF.

J is TRBJ2-7 and V is TRBV10-1, with TRBD2 matching over 11 bases. V was pared by 5 bases and J by 2 bases, with 5 bases of the junction left unmatched. Looked up from germline, CDR1 is WNHNN and CDR2 is SYGVQD (reference sequence). CDR3 length: 15 amino acids. CDR3 sequence (DNA): TGCGCCAGCAGTCCCGGGACTAGCGGAACCTACGAGCAGTACTTC. It specifies CASSPGTSGTYEQYF.

The rearrangement links TRBV19 to TRBJ2-5; TRBD1 is a possible D gene (8 bases). The CDR3 extends over 13 amino acids. Trimming removed 8 bases at V and 7 bases at J, with 17 bases between. Germline V lookup: CDR1 LNHDA, CDR2 SQIVND (reference sequence). The DNA for the CDR3 is TGTGCCAGTTCCTGGACAGGGAGGGGGACCCAGTACTTC. Translation: CASSWTGRGTQYF.

This sequence joins TRBV7-6 and TRBJ1-6; 11 bases are shared with TRBD1. The CDR3 runs 15 residues. CDR1 SGHVS and CDR2 FNYEAQ come from the germline V gene. Unmatched junction bases numbered 3, after V lost 2 bases and J lost 9 bases. The CDR3 coding sequence is TGTGCCAGCAGCTTAAATGGACAGGGGGCTTCACCCCTCCACTTT. Its translation is CASSLNGQGASPLHF.

The genes are TRBV27 and TRBJ1-1; D is perhaps TRBD1 (5 bases). The germline V and J ends were trimmed by 3 bases and 0 bases, with 11 bases remaining between them. Germline lookup yields CDR1 MNHEY and CDR2 SMNVEV (reference sequence). This CDR3 spans 15 amino acids. DNA for the CDR3: TGTGCCAGCAGTTTTGTCGGGACCATGAACACTGAAGCTTTCTTT. Its translation: CASSFVGTMNTEAFF.

DNA for the CDR3: TGTGCCAGCAGTTTAGGCAGATCGAGTATCTACGAGCAGTACTTC. It codes for CASSLGRSSIYEQYF. This chain joins TRBV28 and TRBJ2-7; D remains ambiguous. CDR3 length: 15 residues. V was shortened by 2 bases and J by 3 bases, with 14 bases between the two germline ends. CDR1 is MDHEN, CDR2 SYDVKM, per germline.

On this clone itself: This sample also contains other DNA sequences that code for the same CDR3. This chain uses TRBV19 with TRBJ2-5; TRBD2 is a possible D gene (6 bases). Trimming left V 2 bases short and J 5 bases short, with 9 bases between. The CDR3 spans 13 residues. CDR1 is LNHDA and CDR2 is SQIVND in the germline V gene (reference sequence). The CDR3 coding sequence is TGTGCCAGTAGTATACGCGGGGAGGAGACCCAGTACTTC. Translating it yields CASSIRGEETQYF.

The rearrangement uses TRBV5-1 and TRBJ2-4; 10 bases map to TRBD2. The CDR3 is 16 amino acids. The germline V gene encodes CDR1 SGHRS and CDR2 YFSETQ. V lost 3 bases to trimming and J lost 7 bases; unmatched junction nucleotides: 10. The CDR3 DNA follows: TGCGCCAGCAGCTCAGCGGGAGGGCCGCGGGGTAACATTCAGTACTTC. This sequence encodes CASSSAGGPRGNIQYF.

This chain connects TRBV9 to TRBJ2-2, with D uncertain. This CDR3 is built from 12 residues. Germline CDR1 reads SGDLS; CDR2 reads YYNGEE. V was pared by 0 bases and J by 6 bases, with 3 bases between. The CDR3 loop reads CASSVGPGELFF. The CDR3 DNA reads TGTGCCAGCAGCGTAGGCCCCGGGGAGCTGTTTTTT.